The sequence of this T cell receptor beta chain was determined in a study of siplizumab effects on memory and regulatory T cells. This CDR3 region has 16 residues. V lost 4 bases to trimming and J lost 2 bases, with 14 bases between them. CDR1 and CDR2 (germline): PRHDT, FYEKMQ (reference sequence). The table came from immunoSEQ multiplex PCR; TCRdb's copy has only in-frame clones and leaves some out. This sample has around 72,000 clones, with 75% to 95% found just once. The sample taken for sequencing was CD8+ T cells sorted from blood. The origin of this receptor is a human donor in good health. The chain employs TRBV13 and TRBJ2-2; perhaps D is TRBD1 or TRBD2 (5 bases each). CDR3 nucleotides: TGTGCCAGCAGCTCCGAGGGGCAGCCCAACACCGGGGAGCTGTTTTTT. This translates into CASSSEGQPNTGELFF.